This T cell receptor (beta chain) was profiled in a study of shared clonotypes between healthy human individuals. The study, taken as a whole, reports: As a rule, naive subsets had a larger estimated richness than memory subsets. The sharing of about 5.3% of naive CD4 clonotypes was seen across several donors. Clonotype sharing across donors was expected to vary with sequencing depth.

With regard to this clone: Antigen unknown.

In the naive CD8 group, cells lacked CD45RO and were positively selected for CCR7, so terminally differentiated effector memory CD45RA+ cells were left out. Germline CDR1 is SGHVS and CDR2 is FQNEAQ. V lost 1 base, J lost 10 bases, and 11 bases lay in between. This CDR3 spans 13 amino acids. Original handling: Filtering differed because ImmunoSEQ produced junction-only sequences that carried no quality scores. The method was immunoSEQ multiplex PCR; TCRdb's version includes in-frame clones alone and lacks a portion of them. V and J calls and clone size are given by that table; D and trimming were obtained from the DNA. This table holds over 2,000,000 clones, 85% to 95% found once.

Sequencing was carried out using naive CD8+ T cells from PBMCs. This receptor was identified in a man younger than 35 in good health. Some clones in this sample may be carry-over from other donors' samples. The rearrangement links TRBV7-8 to TRBJ2-1; maybe TRBD2 (6 bases). The CDR3, as DNA: TGTGCCAGCAGCTTAGATCAGCGGGTCGAGCAGTTCTTC. Its protein is CASSLDQRVEQFF.